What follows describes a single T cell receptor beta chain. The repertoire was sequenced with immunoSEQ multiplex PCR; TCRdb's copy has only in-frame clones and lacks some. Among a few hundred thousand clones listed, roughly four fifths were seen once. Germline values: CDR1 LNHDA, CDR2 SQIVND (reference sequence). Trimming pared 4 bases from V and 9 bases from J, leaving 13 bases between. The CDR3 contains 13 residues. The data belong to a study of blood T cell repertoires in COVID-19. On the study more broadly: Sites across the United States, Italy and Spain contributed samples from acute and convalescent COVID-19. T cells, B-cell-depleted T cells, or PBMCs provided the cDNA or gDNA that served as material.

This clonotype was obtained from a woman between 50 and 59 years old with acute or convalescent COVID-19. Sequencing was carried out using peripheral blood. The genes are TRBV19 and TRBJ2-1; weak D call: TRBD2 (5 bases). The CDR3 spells CASSKQRAGEQFF. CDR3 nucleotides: TGTGCCAGTAGTAAGCAAAGGGCGGGTGAGCAGTTCTTC.